The 21 T cell receptor beta chains reported below all come from one sample, sequenced in a study of PD-L1 blockade in urothelial cancer. Only in-frame clones appear in the TCRdb table, and some are missing; sequencing was by immunoSEQ multiplex PCR. Seen here are around 40,000 clones, around 89% observed once, and the top ten hold 1.5% to 2%. Sequenced material: PBMCs, taken around atezolizumab (anti-PD-L1) treatment. These receptors were collected from a man aged 55 to 70 with urothelial cancer.

The CDR3 bases are TGTGCCAGCAGCCCTGGACTAGCGGGTTCCTCTGGGGCCAACGTCCTGACTTTC. This sequence encodes CASSPGLAGSSGANVLTF. The chain employs TRBV9 and TRBJ2-6; 11 bases are a match to TRBD2. Losses at the gene ends were 4 bases for V and 0 bases for J; bases not matched to a gene: 6. Germline values: CDR1 SGDLS, CDR2 YYNGEE. This CDR3 is built from 18 residues.

The V gene is TRBV10-3, the J gene TRBJ2-1; no definite D call. Germline-derived CDR1 and CDR2 are ENHRY and SYGVKD. This CDR3 comprises 16 residues. V shed 6 bases and J shed 0 bases, with 15 bases lying between them. CDR3 nucleotide sequence: TGTGCCATCAGATCGAACTCGGGTCGCTCCTACAATGAGCAGTTCTTC. Translating gives CAIRSNSGRSYNEQFF.

This clone was observed once. The chain has TRBV6-5 and TRBJ2-3; 8 nucleotides align to TRBD1. Trimming removed 8 bases from V and 0 bases from J; junction bases left unmatched: 4. CDR3 length equals 14 residues. The germline CDR1 and CDR2 sequences are MNHEY and SVGAGI. In nucleotides, the CDR3 is TGTGCCAGCGGAGGACAGGGAAGCACAGATACGCAGTATTTT. Its translation is CASGGQGSTDTQYF.

The sample holds one count of this clone. J is TRBJ2-6 and V is TRBV19; a weak D match, TRBD2 (5 bases). The CDR3 has 14 residues. Trimming pared 6 bases from V and 4 bases from J, leaving 10 bases between. Germline V gene lookup returns CDR1 LNHDA and CDR2 SQIVND (reference sequence). The CDR3 loop reads CASSQSGGANVLTF. The DNA of the CDR3 is TGTGCCAGTAGCCAATCGGGGGGGGCCAACGTCCTGACTTTC.

This chain uses TRBV7-2 with TRBJ1-5; no reliable D call. The CDR3 spans 13 residues. V lost 1 base to trimming and J lost 2 bases, with 3 bases between them. Germline V lookup: CDR1 SGHTA, CDR2 FQGNSA. The DNA for the CDR3 is TGTGCCAGCAGCTTAGTAGGCAATCAGCCCCAGCATTTT. It codes for CASSLVGNQPQHF.

This chain links TRBV10-3 with TRBJ2-3, with 10 bases that match TRBD2. The V segment lost 4 bases and the J segment 5 bases; nucleotides outside the gene matches: 9. The CDR3 loop spans 16 amino acids. The germline V gene encodes CDR1 ENHRY and CDR2 SYGVKD. CDR3 residues: CAISGSAGGREDTQYF. The CDR3 DNA reads as TGTGCCATCAGTGGTTCAGCGGGGGGGCGGGAAGATACGCAGTATTTT.

The J gene is TRBJ2-3, the V gene TRBV28; 9 bases are shared with TRBD1. The CDR3 consists of 16 residues. V lost 5 bases and J lost 5; bases outside the gene matches: 11. Germline lookup yields CDR1 MDHEN and CDR2 SYDVKM. The CDR3 reads CASSGPGTGKGDTQYF. In nucleotides, the CDR3 is TGTGCCAGCAGTGGTCCCGGGACAGGGAAAGGAGATACGCAGTATTTT.

The chain is built from TRBV2 and TRBJ1-6; 10 positions match TRBD1. Trimming took 6 bases from V and 3 from J; bases not matched to a gene: 5. Germline-derived CDR1 and CDR2 are SNHLY and FYNNEI. The CDR3 totals 16 residues. CDR3 DNA: TGTGCCAGCAGGGAGACAGGGGGCCTCTATAATTCACCCCTCCACTTT. Amino acids: CASRETGGLYNSPLHF.

This rearrangement joins TRBV30 to TRBJ2-3; 11 nucleotides agree with TRBD2. The CDR3 has 14 residues. J was trimmed by 0 bases and V by 7 bases; bases with no gene match: 3. CDR1 and CDR2 from the germline V gene are GTSNPN and SVGIG (reference sequence). For the CDR3, the DNA is TGTGCCTCACTAGCGGGAGCCAGCACAGATACGCAGTATTTT. This translates into CASLAGASTDTQYF.

This rearrangement joins TRBV27 to TRBJ1-4, with 9 bases matching TRBD1. V lost 3 bases, J lost 3 bases, and 8 bases stayed unmatched. Germline V lookup: CDR1 MNHEY, CDR2 SMNVEV (reference sequence). The CDR3 runs 17 residues. CDR3: CASSLQTGGVANEKLFF. In DNA, the CDR3 is TGTGCCAGCAGTTTGCAAACAGGGGGCGTTGCTAATGAAAAACTGTTTTTT.

The rearrangement links TRBV29-1 to TRBJ2-2; 12 nucleotides line up with TRBD2. The CDR3 covers 13 residues. CDR1 is SQVTM and CDR2 is ANQGSEA in the germline V gene. V shed 4 bases and J 6 bases; nucleotides not matched to a gene: 0. The CDR3 reads CSVGLAGAGELFF. As DNA, the CDR3 is TGCAGCGTTGGACTAGCGGGAGCCGGGGAGCTGTTTTTT.

The V gene is TRBV29-1, the J gene TRBJ2-5; TRBD2 is a possible D gene (7 bases). V was cut by 6 bases and J by 3 bases, with 20 bases left in between. The CDR3 has 15 residues. Germline assignment: CDR1 SQVTM and CDR2 ANQGSEA. DNA for the CDR3: TGCAGCGTCGAGGGGGGACTACGGCGAAAAGAGACCCAGTACTTC. It is translated as CSVEGGLRRKETQYF. The whole variable domain, remainder taken from reference TRBV29-1 and TRBJ2-5, is SAVISQKPSRDICQRGTSLTIQCQVDSQVTMMFWYRQQPGQSLTLIATANQGSEATYESGFVIDKFPISRPNLTFSTLTVSNMSPEDSSIYLCSVEGGLRRKETQYFGPGTRLLVL.

V and J are TRBV15 and TRBJ2-1; a possible D gene is TRBD2 (5 bases). This CDR3 contains 18 residues. Germline V gene lookup returns CDR1 LNHNV and CDR2 YYDKDF (reference sequence). Between the trimmed V and J ends, which lost 0 bases and 6 bases, there was a span of 21 bases. CDR3 residues: CATSRDRFSLANPNEQFF. In DNA, the CDR3 is TGTGCCACCAGCAGAGATCGTTTTTCGCTAGCAAATCCCAATGAGCAGTTCTTC.

The J gene is TRBJ1-2, the V gene TRBV28; a possible D gene is TRBD1 (5 bases). The V and J ends lost 6 bases and 3 bases respectively, with 14 bases between them. Germline V gene lookup returns CDR1 MDHEN and CDR2 SYDVKM. This CDR3 comprises 14 residues. For the CDR3, the DNA is TGTGCCAGCAGCTTGGGGGGGAGATACTATGGCTACACCTTC. Translation: CASSLGGRYYGYTF.

The chain uses TRBV5-3 and TRBJ2-2; 8 bases agree with TRBD1. Being an ORF, TRBV5-3 has a function that is uncertain. The CDR3 is made up of 14 amino acids. Trimming removed 4 bases from V and 4 bases from J; junction bases left unmatched: 3. DNA of the CDR3: TGTGCCAGAAGCCCCGACAGGGGCACCGGGGAGCTGTTTTTT. It is translated as CARSPDRGTGELFF.

This clone was seen a few times. The rearrangement uses TRBV5-1 and TRBJ2-5; weak D call: TRBD2 (6 bases). V was pared by 0 bases and J by 5 bases, with 11 bases between. The CDR3 runs to 14 residues. Germline lookup yields CDR1 SGHRS and CDR2 YFSETQ. Written as DNA, the CDR3 is TGCGCCAGCAGCTTGGGGCGGGGTGCGGAGACCCAGTACTTC. The encoded protein is CASSLGRGAETQYF.

The CDR3 reads CASSVFQGSSDEQYF. CDR3 coding DNA: TGTGCCAGCAGTGTATTCCAGGGGAGTAGCGACGAGCAGTACTTC. This chain uses TRBV28 with TRBJ2-7, with D perhaps TRBD1 (6 bases). Between the trimmed V and J ends, which lost 5 bases and 5 bases, there was a span of 19 bases. CDR1 MDHEN and CDR2 SYDVKM come from the germline V gene. The CDR3 spans 15 residues. The whole variable domain, filled in from reference TRBV28 and TRBJ2-7, reads DVKVTQSSRYLVKRTGEKVFLECVQDMDHENMFWYRQDPGLGLRLIYFSYDVKMKEKGDIPEGYSVSREKKERFSLILESASTNQTSMYLCASSVFQGSSDEQYFGPGTRLTVT.

The chain combines TRBV6-5 with TRBJ1-2, with a weak D call TRBD1 (6 bases). V was pared by 3 bases and J by 6 bases, with 20 bases between. CDR3 length: 16 amino acids. The germline V gene has CDR1 MNHEY and CDR2 SVGAGI. CDR3 DNA: TGTGCCAGCAGTTATTCCGGGGGGGGCGTCCCTAATGGCTACACCTTC. This gives the protein CASSYSGGGVPNGYTF.

This chain links TRBV5-4 with TRBJ2-7; D possibly corresponds to TRBD1 (6 bases). Trimming removed 2 bases at V and 6 bases at J, with 15 bases between. Looked up from germline, CDR1 is SGHNT and CDR2 is YYREEE (reference sequence). The CDR3 loop spans 14 amino acids. The CDR3 spells CASSFTGMRLEQYF. The CDR3 coding sequence is TGTGCCAGCAGCTTCACAGGGATGCGGCTCGAGCAGTACTTC.

This CDR3 reads CASSPSQGETQYF. CDR3 in DNA: TGCGCCAGCAGCCCCTCTCAGGGGGAGACCCAGTACTTC. V is TRBV10-1 and J is TRBJ2-5; the D gene is possibly TRBD1 (6 bases). CDR1 and CDR2 from the germline V gene are WNHNN and SYGVQD (reference sequence). The ends were cut back, 6 bases at V and 5 bases at J, with 13 bases in the middle. The CDR3 consists of 13 residues.

The rearrangement uses TRBV5-1 and TRBJ1-3, with 7 positions matching TRBD1. V lost 5 bases and J lost 2; bases outside the gene matches: 7. Per germline, CDR1 SGHRS and CDR2 YFSETQ. The CDR3 is 15 amino acids. The CDR3 region has the DNA TGCGCCAGCAGACCGGACAGGTTCGCTGGAAACACCATATATTTT. Amino acids: CASRPDRFAGNTIYF.